This T cell receptor beta chain derives from a study of spatial heterogeneity in lung cancer. TCRdb ran MiXCR on the 5' RACE reads and lists one entry per CDR3 protein. The data show 82,000 or so distinct CDR3 sequences, around an eighth seen once. Time point noted: sample taken at primary tumor resection. Frozen PBMC, nontumor lung or tumor provided whole RNA, which was sequenced unsorted. Germline V CDR1 and CDR2: SQVTM, ANQGSEA. V shed 1 base and J 0 bases; nucleotides not matched to a gene: 0. The CDR3 contains 16 residues. Sample: PBMCs, taken at surgery. The TCR was taken from a male donor with early-stage non-small cell lung cancer. The V gene is TRBV29-1, the J gene TRBJ2-1; 13 bases fit TRBD2. CDR3 in DNA: TGCAGCGTTGAAGGGACTAGCGGGGGCTCCTACAATGAGCAGTTCTTC. This codes for CSVEGTSGGSYNEQFF.